These T cell receptor beta chains were read from a single sample in a study of cytomegalovirus exposure and HLA in healthy donors. Profiling relied on immunoSEQ multiplex PCR, and the TCRdb table lists in-frame clones only, not all of them. Of tens of thousands of clones in the sample, around 93% were seen once. Sequencing input: PBMCs. These TCRs come from a woman under 30 in good health and CMV-seropositive. Both conserved end residues are part of each CDR3. Fields, in order: clone size, V gene, D gene, J gene, CDR3 protein, CDR3 DNA. A D gene is named only where the DNA matches it firmly. Not all rows give a size; the values are once, few, many and, for expanded clones, a class.

clone size: -
V gene: TRBV9
D gene: TRBD1
J gene: TRBJ2-7
CDR3 protein: CASSVGGTGEEQYF
CDR3 DNA: TGTGCCAGCAGCGTAGGAGGGACAGGGGAAGAGCAGTACTTC

clone size: once
V gene: TRBV29-1
D gene: -
J gene: TRBJ2-7
CDR3 protein: CSVGEQGSEQYF
CDR3 DNA: TGCAGCGTTGGAGAGCAGGGGAGCGAGCAGTACTTC

clone size: -
V gene: TRBV4-1
D gene: TRBD1
J gene: TRBJ1-2
CDR3 protein: CASSQPFPGQGNYGYTF
CDR3 DNA: TGCGCCAGCAGCCAACCCTTTCCGGGACAGGGTAACTATGGCTACACCTTC

clone size: once
V gene: TRBV30
D gene: TRBD1
J gene: TRBJ1-3
CDR3 protein: CAWSGSVDAIPGQGAAGNTIYF
CDR3 DNA: TGTGCCTGGAGTGGCTCCGTTGATGCTATCCCGGGACAGGGGGCGGCTGGAAACACCATATATTTT

clone size: -
V gene: TRBV6-5
D gene: TRBD1
J gene: TRBJ1-1
CDR3 protein: CASSRDRGWAFF
CDR3 DNA: TGTGCCAGCAGCAGGGACAGGGGATGGGCTTTCTTT

clone size: -
V gene: TRBV18
D gene: TRBD2
J gene: TRBJ2-3
CDR3 protein: CASSPLLAGATDTQYF
CDR3 DNA: TGTGCCAGCTCACCTCTACTAGCGGGGGCCACAGATACGCAGTATTTT

clone size: -
V gene: TRBV6-1
D gene: -
J gene: TRBJ1-3
CDR3 protein: CASRISTVGNTIYF
CDR3 DNA: TGTGCCAGCCGCATATCGACAGTCGGAAACACCATATATTTT

clone size: -
V gene: TRBV11-3
D gene: -
J gene: TRBJ2-3
CDR3 protein: CASSSGGHTDTQYF
CDR3 DNA: TGTGCCAGCAGCTCTGGGGGACACACAGATACGCAGTATTTT

clone size: -
V gene: TRBV9
D gene: -
J gene: TRBJ1-5
CDR3 protein: CASSEGGDPQHF
CDR3 DNA: TGTGCCAGCAGCGAGGGGGGGGACCCCCAGCATTTT

clone size: -
V gene: TRBV6-5
D gene: TRBD2
J gene: TRBJ2-5
CDR3 protein: CASSYSAGGQAETQYF
CDR3 DNA: TGTGCCAGCAGTTATTCTGCGGGGGGGCAGGCAGAGACCCAGTACTTC

clone size: -
V gene: TRBV5-1
D gene: -
J gene: TRBJ2-6
CDR3 protein: CASRFGGRAEGANVLTF
CDR3 DNA: TGCGCCAGCAGGTTCGGGGGGCGGGCGGAAGGGGCCAACGTCCTGACTTTC

clone size: -
V gene: TRBV4-1
D gene: -
J gene: TRBJ2-7
CDR3 protein: CASSQIIPLAGSPYEQYF
CDR3 DNA: TGCGCCAGCAGCCAAATTATCCCCCTCGCGGGGAGCCCCTACGAGCAGTACTTC

clone size: -
V gene: TRBV11-2
D gene: TRBD2
J gene: TRBJ2-5
CDR3 protein: CASSLGGGTQYF
CDR3 DNA: TGTGCCAGCAGCTTAGGGGGGGGGACCCAGTACTTC

clone size: once
V gene: TRBV12-5
D gene: TRBD2
J gene: TRBJ2-7
CDR3 protein: CASGFPSGGSSYEQYF
CDR3 DNA: TGTGCTAGTGGTTTCCCTAGCGGGGGGAGCTCCTACGAGCAGTACTTC

clone size: -
V gene: TRBV28
D gene: -
J gene: TRBJ1-2
CDR3 protein: CASSRREHYGYTF
CDR3 DNA: TGTGCCAGCAGCCGGAGAGAACACTATGGCTACACCTTC

clone size: few
V gene: TRBV28
D gene: TRBD1
J gene: TRBJ2-7
CDR3 protein: CASRRGGGTGAYEQYF
CDR3 DNA: TGTGCCAGCAGAAGGGGCGGTGGGACAGGGGCCTACGAGCAGTACTTC

clone size: -
V gene: TRBV9
D gene: -
J gene: TRBJ2-2
CDR3 protein: CASSVVPGVAGELFF
CDR3 DNA: TGTGCCAGCAGCGTAGTCCCGGGGGTTGCCGGGGAGCTGTTTTTT

clone size: -
V gene: TRBV30
D gene: -
J gene: TRBJ2-6
CDR3 protein: CAWKVRGAGANVLTF
CDR3 DNA: TGTGCCTGGAAAGTCCGGGGAGCTGGGGCCAACGTCCTGACTTTC

clone size: -
V gene: TRBV14
D gene: -
J gene: TRBJ1-2
CDR3 protein: CASSQDRSGDYGYTF
CDR3 DNA: TGTGCCAGCAGCCAAGATCGATCGGGGGATTATGGCTACACCTTC

clone size: -
V gene: TRBV2
D gene: -
J gene: TRBJ1-5
CDR3 protein: CASSGGLQPQHF
CDR3 DNA: TGTGCCAGCAGTGGGGGCCTTCAGCCCCAGCATTTT

clone size: once
V gene: TRBV7-3
D gene: TRBD1
J gene: TRBJ2-1
CDR3 protein: CASSSRSTGVQFF
CDR3 DNA: TGTGCCAGCAGCTCAAGGAGTACAGGGGTCCAGTTCTTC

clone size: -
V gene: TRBV5-5
D gene: TRBD1
J gene: TRBJ1-2
CDR3 protein: CASSWDRRGYTF
CDR3 DNA: TGTGCCAGCAGCTGGGACAGAAGAGGCTACACCTTC

clone size: -
V gene: TRBV10-3
D gene: TRBD1
J gene: TRBJ2-7
CDR3 protein: CAITQTGGEQYF
CDR3 DNA: TGTGCCATCACCCAGACAGGGGGCGAGCAGTACTTC

clone size: -
V gene: TRBV5-4
D gene: TRBD2
J gene: TRBJ2-3
CDR3 protein: CASSSGGGADTQYF
CDR3 DNA: TGTGCCAGCAGCTCCGGCGGGGGGGCAGATACGCAGTATTTT

clone size: -
V gene: TRBV28
D gene: -
J gene: TRBJ1-4
CDR3 protein: CASISRLEQEKLFF
CDR3 DNA: TGTGCCAGCATCTCGAGGTTGGAGCAAGAAAAACTGTTTTTT

clone size: -
V gene: TRBV28
D gene: -
J gene: TRBJ2-2
CDR3 protein: CASSLRGLGAGELFF
CDR3 DNA: TGTGCCAGCAGTTTGCGGGGGCTCGGCGCCGGGGAGCTGTTTTTT

clone size: once
V gene: TRBV9
D gene: -
J gene: TRBJ2-3
CDR3 protein: CASSVGHLAYTQYF
CDR3 DNA: TGTGCCAGCAGCGTAGGTCACCTAGCCTATACGCAGTATTTT

clone size: -
V gene: TRBV28
D gene: -
J gene: TRBJ2-7
CDR3 protein: CASAGGRLHEQYF
CDR3 DNA: TGTGCCAGCGCCGGGGGGCGCTTGCACGAGCAGTACTTC

clone size: -
V gene: TRBV28
D gene: -
J gene: TRBJ2-1
CDR3 protein: CASSLGGGVSLYNEQFF
CDR3 DNA: TGTGCCAGCAGCCTAGGAGGCGGGGTCTCCCTGTACAATGAGCAGTTCTTC

clone size: -
V gene: TRBV7-6
D gene: -
J gene: TRBJ2-1
CDR3 protein: CASSLSWGGSGNEQFF
CDR3 DNA: TGTGCCAGCAGCTTAAGCTGGGGAGGTTCGGGCAATGAGCAGTTCTTC

clone size: once
V gene: TRBV25-1
D gene: TRBD2
J gene: TRBJ2-1
CDR3 protein: CASSELSGGPNNEQFF
CDR3 DNA: TGTGCCAGCAGTGAACTTAGCGGGGGGCCAAACAATGAGCAGTTCTTC

clone size: -
V gene: TRBV2
D gene: -
J gene: TRBJ1-1
CDR3 protein: CASSLGRGVQAFF
CDR3 DNA: TGTGCCAGCAGTCTTGGGCGCGGGGTACAAGCTTTCTTT

clone size: -
V gene: TRBV13
D gene: -
J gene: TRBJ2-7
CDR3 protein: CASSLEVAREQYF
CDR3 DNA: TGTGCCAGCAGCTTAGAGGTAGCGCGTGAGCAGTACTTC

clone size: -
V gene: TRBV29-1
D gene: -
J gene: TRBJ2-2
CDR3 protein: CSVVPARGTGELFF
CDR3 DNA: TGCAGCGTTGTCCCGGCACGCGGCACCGGGGAGCTGTTTTTT

clone size: -
V gene: TRBV19
D gene: -
J gene: TRBJ2-2
CDR3 protein: CASSPHLGGAGELFF
CDR3 DNA: TGTGCCAGTAGTCCACATTTAGGTGGAGCCGGGGAGCTGTTTTTT

clone size: once
V gene: TRBV7-7
D gene: TRBD2
J gene: TRBJ2-7
CDR3 protein: CASSPYVGTSGRAVNEQYF
CDR3 DNA: TGTGCTAGCAGCCCGTATGTCGGGACTAGCGGGAGGGCCGTAAACGAGCAGTACTTC

clone size: -
V gene: TRBV5-4
D gene: -
J gene: TRBJ2-2
CDR3 protein: CASSLPGQRLKNTGELFF
CDR3 DNA: TGTGCCAGCAGCTTGCCTGGACAGCGATTAAAAAACACCGGGGAGCTGTTTTTT

clone size: -
V gene: TRBV5-1
D gene: TRBD2
J gene: TRBJ2-2
CDR3 protein: CASSWLAGDFSGELFF
CDR3 DNA: TGCGCCAGCAGCTGGCTAGCGGGAGACTTTTCCGGGGAGCTGTTTTTT

clone size: -
V gene: TRBV27
D gene: -
J gene: TRBJ2-1
CDR3 protein: CASSLRLANEQFF
CDR3 DNA: TGTGCCAGCAGTTTACGCCTAGCGAATGAGCAGTTCTTC

clone size: -
V gene: TRBV18
D gene: TRBD1
J gene: TRBJ1-1
CDR3 protein: CASSPGQGAEAFF
CDR3 DNA: TGTGCCAGCTCACCAGGACAGGGGGCTGAAGCTTTCTTT

clone size: once
V gene: TRBV5-1
D gene: TRBD2
J gene: TRBJ2-7
CDR3 protein: CASKVRGTSAYSYEQYF
CDR3 DNA: TGCGCCAGCAAGGTGCGGGGGACTAGCGCTTATTCCTACGAGCAGTACTTC

clone size: -
V gene: TRBV7-2
D gene: TRBD1
J gene: TRBJ1-6
CDR3 protein: CASSIRQGGNSPLHF
CDR3 DNA: TGTGCCAGCAGCATAAGACAGGGCGGTAATTCACCCCTCCACTTT

clone size: once
V gene: TRBV4-2
D gene: -
J gene: TRBJ2-3
CDR3 protein: CASSSGLNTQYF
CDR3 DNA: TGTGCCAGCAGTTCGGGGTTGAATACGCAGTATTTT

clone size: -
V gene: TRBV7-9
D gene: TRBD1
J gene: TRBJ1-4
CDR3 protein: CASSSARGTGAEKLFF
CDR3 DNA: TGTGCCAGCAGCTCGGCTCGGGGGACAGGGGCTGAAAAACTGTTTTTT

clone size: once
V gene: TRBV30
D gene: TRBD2
J gene: TRBJ2-7
CDR3 protein: CAWTGTSGHNLYEQYF
CDR3 DNA: TGTGCCTGGACTGGGACTAGCGGCCACAATTTGTACGAGCAGTACTTC